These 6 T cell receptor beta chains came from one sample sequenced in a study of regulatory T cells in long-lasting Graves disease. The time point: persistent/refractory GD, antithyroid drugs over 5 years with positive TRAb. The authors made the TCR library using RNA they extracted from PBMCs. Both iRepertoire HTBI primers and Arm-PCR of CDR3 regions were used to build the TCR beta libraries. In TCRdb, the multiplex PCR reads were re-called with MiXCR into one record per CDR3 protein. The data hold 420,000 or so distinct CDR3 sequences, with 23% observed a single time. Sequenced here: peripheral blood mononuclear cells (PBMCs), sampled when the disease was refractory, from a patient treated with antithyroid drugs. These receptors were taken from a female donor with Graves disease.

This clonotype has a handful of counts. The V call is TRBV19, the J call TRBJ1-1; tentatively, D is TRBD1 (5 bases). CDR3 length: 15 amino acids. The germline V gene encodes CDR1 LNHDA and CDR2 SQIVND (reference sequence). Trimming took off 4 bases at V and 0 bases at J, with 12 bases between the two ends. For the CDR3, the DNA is TGTGCCAGTAGTACAATGACAGTCTTGAACACTGAAGCTTTCTTT. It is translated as CASSTMTVLNTEAFF.

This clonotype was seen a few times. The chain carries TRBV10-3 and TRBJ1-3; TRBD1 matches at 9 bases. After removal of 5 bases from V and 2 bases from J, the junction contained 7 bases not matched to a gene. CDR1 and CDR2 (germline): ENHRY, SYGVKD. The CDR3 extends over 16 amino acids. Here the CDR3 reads CAISIPTGGTGNTIYF. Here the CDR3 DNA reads TGTGCCATCAGTATCCCCACAGGGGGCACTGGAAACACCATATATTTT.

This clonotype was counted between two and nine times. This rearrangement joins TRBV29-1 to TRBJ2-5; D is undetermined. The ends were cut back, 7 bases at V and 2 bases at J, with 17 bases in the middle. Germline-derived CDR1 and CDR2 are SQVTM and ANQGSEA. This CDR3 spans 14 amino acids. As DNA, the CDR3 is TGCAGCGCATCTGACTGGAGAGAACAAGAGACCCAGTACTTC. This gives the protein CSASDWREQETQYF.

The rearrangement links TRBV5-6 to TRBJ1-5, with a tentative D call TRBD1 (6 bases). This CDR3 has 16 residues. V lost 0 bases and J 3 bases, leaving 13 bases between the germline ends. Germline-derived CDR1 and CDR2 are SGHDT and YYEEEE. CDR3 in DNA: TGTGCCAGCAGCTTGGTTGGAGCAGGGGACAATCAGCCCCAGCATTTT. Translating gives CASSLVGAGDNQPQHF.

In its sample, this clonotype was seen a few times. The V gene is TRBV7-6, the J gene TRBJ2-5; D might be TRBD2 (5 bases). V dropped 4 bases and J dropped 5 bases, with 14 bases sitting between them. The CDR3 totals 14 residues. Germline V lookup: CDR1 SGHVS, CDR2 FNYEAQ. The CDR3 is CASSSTRVGETQYF. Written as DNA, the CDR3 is TGTGCCAGCAGCTCTACTAGGGTGGGCGAGACCCAGTACTTC.

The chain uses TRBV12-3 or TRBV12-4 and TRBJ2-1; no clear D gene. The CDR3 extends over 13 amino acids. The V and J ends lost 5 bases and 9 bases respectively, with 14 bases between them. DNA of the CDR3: TGTGCCAGCAGTGCTTCTTGGTGGGTTGAGCAGTTCTTC. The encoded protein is CASSASWWVEQFF.